The 26 T cell receptor beta chains in this list originate from one sample, sequenced in a study of molecular identifiers for immune sequencing clone quantification. Each CDR3 protein gets one entry after TCRdb re-called the PCR reads with MiXCR. The table has 55,000 to 75,000 distinct CDR3 sequences, around 18% seen once. The specimen sequenced was naive CD8+ T cells from blood, with Jurkat cell RNA spiked in. Noted subset: FACS-sorted CD8+CD4-CCR7+CD45RA+ naive T cells. These TCRs come from a human donor in good health. Some libraries in this study had Jurkat cell RNA spiked in.

This clonotype was detected ten times or more. The chain uses TRBV7-2 and TRBJ2-7; a weak D match, TRBD2 (6 bases). V shed 5 bases and J shed 4 bases, with 12 bases lying between them. This CDR3 comprises 13 residues. Per the germline V gene, CDR1 is SGHTA and CDR2 is FQGNSA. The CDR3 reads CASSPGAGYEQYF. CDR3 DNA: TGTGCCAGCAGCCCCGGGGCGGGATACGAGCAGTACTTC.

In this sample, this clonotype turned up many times. The rearrangement links TRBV11-3 to TRBJ2-3; 10 nucleotides match TRBD2. With 5 bases clipped from V and 4 bases from J, the junction kept 3 bases outside the gene matches. This CDR3 contains 14 residues. Germline loops: CDR1 SGHNT, CDR2 YENEEA. The CDR3 sequence: CASSPSGSPDTQYF. The CDR3 nucleotides are TGTGCCAGCAGCCCTAGCGGGAGCCCAGATACGCAGTATTTT.

The table lists this clonotype with many counts. V is TRBV27 and J is TRBJ2-7; D is possibly TRBD2 (6 bases). V was pared by 7 bases and J by 5 bases, with 24 bases between. Germline values: CDR1 MNHEY, CDR2 SMNVEV (reference sequence). The CDR3 has 16 amino acids. CDR3 sequence (DNA): TGTGCCAGCACACATAAGTTCGGCCCCACGGGGGACGAGCAGTACTTC. This gives the protein CASTHKFGPTGDEQYF.

Only a few counts were recorded for this clonotype. A junction boundary mismatches the germline segment, possibly from a read error. This sequence joins TRBV3-1 and TRBJ2-1; D might be TRBD2 (5 bases). Germline V gene sequence: CDR1 LGHDT, CDR2 YNNKEL (reference sequence). This CDR3 has 15 residues. In DNA, the CDR3 is TGTGCCGGCAGCCCGTCAAGGAACGGGATCAATGAGCAGTTCTTC. This translates into CAGSPSRNGINEQFF.

This clonotype has at least ten counts. At one end, the junction sequence differs from germline, possibly due to a read error. The genes are TRBV10-3 and TRBJ1-1, with TRBD1 as a possible D gene (5 bases). Germline CDR1 ENHRY, CDR2 SYGVKD. This CDR3 has 16 amino acids. DNA of the CDR3: TGTGCCATCAGTGATCGGGAGGGGTTGTTGAACCCTGAAGCTTTCTTT. Translated, it gives CAISDREGLLNPEAFF.

This clonotype was observed a handful of times. This rearrangement joins TRBV7-9 to TRBJ2-1; no clear D. Germline assignment: CDR1 SEHNR and CDR2 FQNEAQ (reference sequence). The CDR3 extends over 16 amino acids. Trimming stripped 5 bases from V and 3 bases from J, with 17 bases between. The CDR3 nucleotides are TGTGCCAGCAGCACCCCCTCGACACCCCTCTACAATGAGCAGTTCTTC. This gives the protein CASSTPSTPLYNEQFF.

This clonotype was recorded only once. Germline is not matched at one junction end, which may reflect a read error. The chain couples TRBV28 to TRBJ2-2; the D gene is possibly TRBD2 (6 bases). There are 15 residues in the CDR3. Germline CDR1 is MDHEN and CDR2 is SYDVKM. For the CDR3, the DNA is TGTGCCAGCAGTTGGACTGGCGTAAACACCGGGGGGCTGTTTTTT. Its protein product is CASSWTGVNTGGLFF.

Sample share makes this clonotype medium-sized (0.01 to 0.1%). This chain links TRBV10-3 with TRBJ2-5; D is possibly TRBD2 (5 bases). The length of the CDR3 is 14 residues. Germline V gives CDR1 ENHRY, CDR2 SYGVKD. V lost 11 bases to trimming and J lost 3 bases, with 19 bases between them. In nucleotides, the CDR3 is TGTGCCCCGATCCGTCTCCACGGGGAAGAGACCCAGTACTTC. It specifies CAPIRLHGEETQYF.

This clonotype was detected a few times. The chain couples TRBV12-3 or TRBV12-4 to TRBJ2-3, with D unclear. The CDR3 has 16 amino acids. The ends were cut back, 4 bases at V and 2 bases at J, with 16 bases in the middle. The CDR3 region is CASSYLIQPSTDTQYF. CDR3 coding DNA: TGTGCCAGCAGTTACTTAATCCAACCTTCCACAGATACGCAGTATTTT.

This clonotype showed up many times. The CDR3 reads CASSQGYGYEQYF. For the CDR3, the DNA is TGTGCCAGCAGCCAAGGGTACGGGTACGAGCAGTACTTC. This chain joins TRBV3-1 and TRBJ2-7; the D is unclear. Trimming stripped 1 base from V and 4 bases from J, with 8 bases between. This CDR3 is built from 13 residues. CDR1 and CDR2 (germline): LGHDT, YNNKEL (reference sequence).

This chain joins TRBV6-2 or TRBV6-3 and TRBJ2-1, with D hard to call. Germline V gene data show CDR1 as MNHEY and CDR2 as SVGEGT. The length of the CDR3 is 14 residues. The ends were cut back, 0 bases at V and 10 bases at J, with 13 bases in the middle. The chain's CDR3 is CASSYSGLMGEQFF. CDR3 DNA sequence: TGTGCCAGCAGTTACTCCGGGTTAATGGGAGAGCAGTTCTTC.

Concerning this clonotype: Given a much more abundant clone one base away, this may be a read error. The chain joins TRBV20-1 to TRBJ1-2, with no clear D. CDR1 DFQATT and CDR2 SNEGSKA come from the germline V gene (reference sequence). This CDR3 is built from 13 residues. CDR3 loop: CGAKVSTGYGYTF. CDR3 bases: TGCGGTGCCAAGGTCTCTACGGGCTATGGCTACACCTTC.

As regards this clonotype: A much more abundant neighbour one base away suggests this may be a read error. This sequence joins TRBV2 and TRBJ1-2; no clear D. The CDR3 totals 12 residues. Trimming stripped 6 bases from V and 7 bases from J, with 12 bases between. Germline V gene data show CDR1 as SNHLY and CDR2 as FYNNEI. CDR3 coding DNA: TGTGCCAGCAGAACAGAGCACTGTGGCTACACCTTC. Encoded protein: CASRTEHCGYTF.

This clonotype was seen a handful of times. One junction end disagrees with the germline gene, perhaps due to a read error. The gene calls are TRBV20-1 and TRBJ1-1; TRBD1 aligns across 10 bases. CDR3 length: 15 residues. Looked up from germline, CDR1 is DFQATT and CDR2 is SNEGSKA (reference sequence). The CDR3 reads CSARDPGQGIFGALF. CDR3 nucleotides: TGCAGTGCTAGAGATCCGGGACAGGGGATATTTGGAGCTCTCTTT.

This clonotype was found many times. Given a much more abundant clone one base away, this may be a read error. V and J are TRBV23-1 and TRBJ1-5; the match to TRBD1 covers 8 bases. TRBV23-1 is marked as an open reading frame, function uncertain. J gave up 6 bases and V 0 bases, and 10 bases lay outside the gene matches. The CDR3 has 17 residues. CDR3 amino acids: CASSQSWDRSKTQPQHF. The CDR3 nucleotides read TGCGCCAGCAGTCAATCGTGGGACAGGAGCAAAACTCAGCCCCAGCATTTT.

As concerns this clonotype: The conserved phenylalanine or tryptophan is not found at the CDR3 terminus, so this likely reflects a read error. This chain links TRBV6-5 with TRBJ1-2, with 8 positions matching TRBD1. The CDR3 has 16 amino acids. J gave up 4 bases and V 0 bases, and 7 bases lay outside the gene matches. Germline V gene lookup returns CDR1 MNHEY and CDR2 SVGAGI. The CDR3 bases are TGTGCCAGCAGTTACTCGACAGGGGAGAGAGGCTATGGCTACACCCTC. Encoded protein: CASSYSTGERGYGYTL.

Regarding this clonotype: Being one base from a much bigger clone, this may be a read error. V and J are TRBV24-1 and TRBJ2-3, with D possibly being TRBD1 or TRBD2 (7 bases each). Germline V gives CDR1 KGHDR, CDR2 SFDVKD. This CDR3 has 13 amino acids. The CDR3 DNA follows: TGTGCCGCCAGCGGGACAGCTTCTGATACGCAGTATTTT. It codes for CAASGTASDTQYF.

This clonotype was observed at least ten times. The chain is built from TRBV20-1 and TRBJ1-6, with unresolved D. The CDR3 totals 15 residues. Germline values: CDR1 DFQATT, CDR2 SNEGSKA (reference sequence). Trimming took 3 bases from V and 4 from J, leaving 13 bases between them. CDR3 in DNA: TGCAGTGCTAGTAAGGATTTGATTTATAATTCACCCCTCCACTTT. Translating gives CSASKDLIYNSPLHF.

This clonotype has ten or more counts. J is TRBJ2-6 and V is TRBV3-1, with TRBD2 identical over 8 bases. The CDR3 is made up of 19 amino acids. Trimming took 2 bases from V and 2 from J; bases not matched to a gene: 11. Looked up from germline, CDR1 is LGHDT and CDR2 is YNNKEL (reference sequence). This CDR3 reads CASSQRSSGSRTGANVLTF. CDR3 nucleotide sequence: TGTGCCAGCAGCCAAAGGTCGAGCGGGAGTCGCACTGGGGCCAACGTCCTGACTTTC.

This clonotype was found a few times. The V gene is TRBV27, the J gene TRBJ2-7; 8 nucleotides match TRBD2. Germline values: CDR1 MNHEY, CDR2 SMNVEV (reference sequence). J gave up 11 bases and V 5 bases, and 11 bases lay outside the gene matches. CDR3 length equals 13 residues. In DNA form, the CDR3 reads TGTGCCAGCAGTACGGGACTAGATTTGGTAGAGTACTTC. It specifies CASSTGLDLVEYF.

At least ten counts were recorded for this clonotype. The rearrangement links TRBV29-1 to TRBJ2-1; no clear D. Germline values: CDR1 SQVTM, CDR2 ANQGSEA. Trimming stripped 7 bases from V and 2 bases from J, with 9 bases between. The CDR3 is 12 residues long. The DNA for the CDR3 is TGCAGCGCCGAAGGCGCCTACAATGAGCAGTTCTTC. Translating gives CSAEGAYNEQFF.

As regards this clonotype: One end of the junction is discordant with germline, which a read error may explain. The chain is built from TRBV4-2 and TRBJ1-1; D remains unclear. CDR3 length: 16 amino acids. Per germline, CDR1 LGHNA and CDR2 YNFKEQ. CDR3: CASGQVFENMNTEAFF. The CDR3 DNA follows: TGTGCCAGCGGCCAAGTTTTTGAGAACATGAACACTGAAGCTTTCTTT.

Worth noting for this clonotype: Germline is not matched at one junction end, which may reflect a read error. The chain uses TRBV7-2 and TRBJ2-3; 9 bases are shared with TRBD1. The CDR3 consists of 16 residues. Germline V lookup: CDR1 SGHTA, CDR2 FQGNSA. CDR3 protein: CASNQPGQGSFDTRYF. For the CDR3, the DNA is TGTGCCAGCAACCAACCGGGACAGGGAAGTTTTGATACGCGGTATTTT.

As concerns this clonotype: This sequence may be a read error, since a much larger clone differs from it by one base. This chain connects TRBV19 to TRBJ2-7; D gene ambiguous. Germline V gene data show CDR1 as LNHDA and CDR2 as SQIVND (reference sequence). CDR3 size: 14 residues. Trimming took off 5 bases at V and 7 bases at J, with 18 bases between the two ends. CDR3 DNA sequence: TGTGCCAGTAGTGGTGGGTTGGGCTACAATGAGCAGTACTTC. Translating it yields CASSGGLGYNEQYF.

The chain has TRBV24-1 and TRBJ2-1; D perhaps matches TRBD1 (5 bases). CDR3 size: 13 residues. Germline CDR1 is KGHDR and CDR2 is SFDVKD. Trimming shortened V by 7 bases and J by 9 bases, and 15 bases separated the two germline ends. CDR3 nucleotides: TGTGCCACCAGCAATAGGGGAAATAGTGAGCAGTTCTTC. This gives the protein CATSNRGNSEQFF.

This clonotype has ten or more counts. V usage is TRBV12-3 or TRBV12-4 and J usage is TRBJ2-7, with D possibly being TRBD2 (6 bases). V lost 3 bases and J 6 bases, leaving 12 bases between the germline ends. This CDR3 has 13 amino acids. CDR3 nucleotide sequence: TGTGCCAGCAGTTTCGGGGGAATGAGCGAGCAGTACTTC. Amino acid sequence: CASSFGGMSEQYF.